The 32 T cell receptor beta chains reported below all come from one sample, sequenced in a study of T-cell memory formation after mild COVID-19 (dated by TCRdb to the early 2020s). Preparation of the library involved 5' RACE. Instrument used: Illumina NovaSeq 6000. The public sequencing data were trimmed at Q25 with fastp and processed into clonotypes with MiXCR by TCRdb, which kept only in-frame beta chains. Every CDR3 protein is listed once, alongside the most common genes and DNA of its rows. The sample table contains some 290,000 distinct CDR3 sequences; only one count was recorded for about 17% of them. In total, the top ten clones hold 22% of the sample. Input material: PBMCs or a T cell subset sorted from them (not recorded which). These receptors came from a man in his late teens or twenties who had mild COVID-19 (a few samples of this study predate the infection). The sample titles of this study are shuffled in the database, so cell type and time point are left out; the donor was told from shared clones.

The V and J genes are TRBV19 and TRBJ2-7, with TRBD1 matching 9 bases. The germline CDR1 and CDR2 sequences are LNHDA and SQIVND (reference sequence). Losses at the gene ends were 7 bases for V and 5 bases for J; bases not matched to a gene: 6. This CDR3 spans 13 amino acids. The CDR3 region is CASKGDRVHEQYF. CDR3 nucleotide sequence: TGTGCCAGTAAGGGGGACAGGGTCCACGAGCAGTACTTC.

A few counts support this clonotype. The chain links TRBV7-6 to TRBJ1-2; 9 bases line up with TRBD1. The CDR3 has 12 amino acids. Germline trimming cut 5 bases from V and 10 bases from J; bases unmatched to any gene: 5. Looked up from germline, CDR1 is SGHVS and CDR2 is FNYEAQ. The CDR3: CASSAGTGNYTF. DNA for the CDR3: TGTGCCAGCAGCGCCGGGACAGGGAACTACACCTTC.

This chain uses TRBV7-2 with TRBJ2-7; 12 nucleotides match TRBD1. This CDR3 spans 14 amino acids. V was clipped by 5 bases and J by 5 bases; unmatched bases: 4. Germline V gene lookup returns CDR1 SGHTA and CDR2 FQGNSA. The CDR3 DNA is TGTGCCAGCAGCCTCGGGACAGGGGGCAACGAGCAGTACTTC. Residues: CASSLGTGGNEQYF.

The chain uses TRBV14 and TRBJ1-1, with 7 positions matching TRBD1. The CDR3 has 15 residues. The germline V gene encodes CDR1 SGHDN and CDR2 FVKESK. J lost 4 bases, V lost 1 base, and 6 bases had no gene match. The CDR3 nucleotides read TGTGCCAGCAGCCAAGGACCCCAGGGGGGCACTGAAGCTTTCTTT. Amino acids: CASSQGPQGGTEAFF.

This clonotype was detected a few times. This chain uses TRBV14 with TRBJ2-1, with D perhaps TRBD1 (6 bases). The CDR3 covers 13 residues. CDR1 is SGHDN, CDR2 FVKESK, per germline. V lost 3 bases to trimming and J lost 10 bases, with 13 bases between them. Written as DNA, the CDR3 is TGTGCCAGCAGCCACGACGACAGGCGGGAGCAGTTCTTC. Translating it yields CASSHDDRREQFF.

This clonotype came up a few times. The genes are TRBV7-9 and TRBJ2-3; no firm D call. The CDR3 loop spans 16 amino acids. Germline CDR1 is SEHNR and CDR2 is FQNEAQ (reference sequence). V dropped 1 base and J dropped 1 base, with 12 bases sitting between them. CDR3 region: CASSLDGSRRTDTQYF. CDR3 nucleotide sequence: TGTGCCAGCAGCTTAGACGGCTCACGGCGCACAGATACGCAGTATTTT.

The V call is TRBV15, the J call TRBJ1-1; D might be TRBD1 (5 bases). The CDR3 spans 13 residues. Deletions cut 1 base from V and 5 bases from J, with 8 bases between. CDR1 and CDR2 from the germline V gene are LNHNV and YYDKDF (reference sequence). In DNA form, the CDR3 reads TGTGCCACCAGCAGAGTATGGGGGACTGAAGCTTTCTTT. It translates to CATSRVWGTEAFF. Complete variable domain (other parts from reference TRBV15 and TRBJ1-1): DAMVIQNPRYQVTQFGKPVTLSCSQTLNHNVMYWYQQKSSQAPKLLFHYYDKDFNNEADTPDNFQSRRPNTSFCFLDIRSPGLGDTAMYLCATSRVWGTEAFFGQGTRLTVV.

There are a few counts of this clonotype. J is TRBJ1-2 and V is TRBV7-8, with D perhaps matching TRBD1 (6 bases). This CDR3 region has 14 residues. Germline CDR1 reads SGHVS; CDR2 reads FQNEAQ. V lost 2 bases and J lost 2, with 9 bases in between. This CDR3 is CASSLQGPNYGYTF. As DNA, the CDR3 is TGTGCCAGCAGCTTACAGGGGCCCAACTATGGCTACACCTTC.

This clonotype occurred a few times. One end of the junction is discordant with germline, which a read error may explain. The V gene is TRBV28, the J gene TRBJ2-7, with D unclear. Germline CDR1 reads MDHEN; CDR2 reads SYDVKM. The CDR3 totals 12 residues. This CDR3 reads CATSGHRYEQYF. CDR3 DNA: TGTGCCACCAGTGGCCACCGGTACGAGCAGTACTTC. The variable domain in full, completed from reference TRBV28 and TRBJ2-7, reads DVKVTQSSRYLVKRTGEKVFLECVQDMDHENMFWYRQDPGLGLRLIYFSYDVKMKEKGDIPEGYSVSREKKERFSLILESASTNQTSMYLCATSGHRYEQYFGPGTRLTVT.

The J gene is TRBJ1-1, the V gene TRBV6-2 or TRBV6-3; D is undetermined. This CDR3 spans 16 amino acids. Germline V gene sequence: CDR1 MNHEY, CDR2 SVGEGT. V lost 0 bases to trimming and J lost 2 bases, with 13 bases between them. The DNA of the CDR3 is TGTGCCAGCAGTTACTCGATTTCAGGTCCCAACACTGAAGCTTTCTTT. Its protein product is CASSYSISGPNTEAFF.

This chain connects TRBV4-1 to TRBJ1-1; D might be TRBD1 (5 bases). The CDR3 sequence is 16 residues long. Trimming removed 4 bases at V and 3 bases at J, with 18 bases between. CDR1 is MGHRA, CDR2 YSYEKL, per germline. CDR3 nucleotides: TGCGCCAGCAGCCCCCCAGTTGCAGGGAGGTACACTGAAGCTTTCTTT. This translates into CASSPPVAGRYTEAFF.

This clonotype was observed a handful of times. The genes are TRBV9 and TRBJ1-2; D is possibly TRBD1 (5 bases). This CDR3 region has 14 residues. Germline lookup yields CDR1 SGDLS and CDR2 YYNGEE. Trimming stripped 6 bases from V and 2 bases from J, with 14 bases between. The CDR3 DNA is TGTGCCAGCACCGAAACCGGGGCCAACTATGGCTACACCTTC. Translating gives CASTETGANYGYTF. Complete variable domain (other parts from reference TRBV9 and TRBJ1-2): DSGVTQTPKHLITATGQRVTLRCSPRSGDLSVYWYQQSLDQGLQFLIQYYNGEERAKGNILERFSAQQFPDLHSELNLSSLELGDSALYFCASTETGANYGYTFGSGTRLTVV.

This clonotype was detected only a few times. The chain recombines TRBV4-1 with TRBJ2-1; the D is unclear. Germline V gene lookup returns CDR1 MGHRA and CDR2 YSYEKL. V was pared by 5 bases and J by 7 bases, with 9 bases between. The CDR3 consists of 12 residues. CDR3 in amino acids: CASSSHGNEQFF. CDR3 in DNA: TGCGCCAGCAGCTCACATGGTAATGAGCAGTTCTTC.

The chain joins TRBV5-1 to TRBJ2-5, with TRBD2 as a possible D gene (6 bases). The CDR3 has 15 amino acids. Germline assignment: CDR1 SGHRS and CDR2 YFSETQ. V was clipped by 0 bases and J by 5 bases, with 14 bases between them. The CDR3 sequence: CASSLGSRAGETQYF. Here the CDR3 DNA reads TGCGCCAGCAGCTTGGGATCCAGGGCGGGGGAGACCCAGTACTTC.

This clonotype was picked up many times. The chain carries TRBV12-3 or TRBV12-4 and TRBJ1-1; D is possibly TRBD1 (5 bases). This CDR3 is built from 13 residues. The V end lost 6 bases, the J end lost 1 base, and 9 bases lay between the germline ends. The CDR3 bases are TGTGCCAGCAGCTTCGGACAGAACACTGAAGCTTTCTTT. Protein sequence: CASSFGQNTEAFF.

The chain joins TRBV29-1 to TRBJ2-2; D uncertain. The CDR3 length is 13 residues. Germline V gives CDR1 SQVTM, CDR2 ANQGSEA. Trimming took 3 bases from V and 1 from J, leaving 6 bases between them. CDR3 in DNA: TGCAGCGTTGATTTCATGAACACCGGGGAGCTGTTTTTT. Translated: CSVDFMNTGELFF.

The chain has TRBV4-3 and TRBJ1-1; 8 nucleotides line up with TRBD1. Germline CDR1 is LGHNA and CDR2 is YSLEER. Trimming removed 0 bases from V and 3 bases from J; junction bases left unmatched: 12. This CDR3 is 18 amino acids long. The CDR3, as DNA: TGCGCCAGCAGCCAAGATTGGGGGACAGGAGGCTCCTACACTGAAGCTTTCTTT. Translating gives CASSQDWGTGGSYTEAFF.

The CDR3, as DNA: TGCGCCAGCAGCCTACAGAAACATTTGAACACTGAAGCTTTCTTT. Translated, it gives CASSLQKHLNTEAFF. The rearrangement links TRBV4-1 to TRBJ1-1; the D is unclear. V lost 4 bases and J lost 0, with 12 bases in between. The CDR3 consists of 15 residues. Germline assignment: CDR1 MGHRA and CDR2 YSYEKL.

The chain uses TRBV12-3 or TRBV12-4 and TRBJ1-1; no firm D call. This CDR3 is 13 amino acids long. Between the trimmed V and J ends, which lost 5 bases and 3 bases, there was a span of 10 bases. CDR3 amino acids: CASSGRGYTEAFF. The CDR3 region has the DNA TGTGCCAGCAGTGGCCGGGGTTACACTGAAGCTTTCTTT.

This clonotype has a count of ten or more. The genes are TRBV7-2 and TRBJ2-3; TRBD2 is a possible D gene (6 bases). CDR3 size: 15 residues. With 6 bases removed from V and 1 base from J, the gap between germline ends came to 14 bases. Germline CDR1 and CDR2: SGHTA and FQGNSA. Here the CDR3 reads CASSFSGSRTDTQYF. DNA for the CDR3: TGTGCCAGCAGTTTTAGCGGTTCTCGCACAGATACGCAGTATTTT.

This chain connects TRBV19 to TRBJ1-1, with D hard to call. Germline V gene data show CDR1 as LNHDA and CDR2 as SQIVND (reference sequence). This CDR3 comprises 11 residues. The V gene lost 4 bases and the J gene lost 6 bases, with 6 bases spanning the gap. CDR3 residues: CASSSKAEAFF. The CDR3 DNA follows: TGTGCCAGTAGTAGTAAGGCTGAAGCTTTCTTT.

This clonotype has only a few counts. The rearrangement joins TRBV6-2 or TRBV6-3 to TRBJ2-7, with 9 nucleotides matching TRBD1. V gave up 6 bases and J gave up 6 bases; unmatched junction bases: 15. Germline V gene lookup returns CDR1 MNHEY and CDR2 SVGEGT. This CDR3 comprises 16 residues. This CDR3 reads CASSELGTGISAEQYF. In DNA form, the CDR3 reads TGTGCCAGCAGCGAACTCGGGACAGGGATATCTGCCGAGCAGTACTTC.

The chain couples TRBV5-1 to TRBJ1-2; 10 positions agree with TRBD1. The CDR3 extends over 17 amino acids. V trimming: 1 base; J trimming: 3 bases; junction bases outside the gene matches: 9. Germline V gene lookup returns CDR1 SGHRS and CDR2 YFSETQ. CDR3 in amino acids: CASSLLTGTGDDYGYTF. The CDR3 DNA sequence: TGCGCCAGCAGCTTGCTTACCGGGACAGGGGACGACTATGGCTACACCTTC.

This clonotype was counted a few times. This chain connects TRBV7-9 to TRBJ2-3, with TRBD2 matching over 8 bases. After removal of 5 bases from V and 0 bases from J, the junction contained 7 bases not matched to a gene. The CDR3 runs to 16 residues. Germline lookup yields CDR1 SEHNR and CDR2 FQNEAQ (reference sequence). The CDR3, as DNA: TGTGCCAGCAGCCTCAAGCGGGGGCCTAGCACAGATACGCAGTATTTT. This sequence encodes CASSLKRGPSTDTQYF.

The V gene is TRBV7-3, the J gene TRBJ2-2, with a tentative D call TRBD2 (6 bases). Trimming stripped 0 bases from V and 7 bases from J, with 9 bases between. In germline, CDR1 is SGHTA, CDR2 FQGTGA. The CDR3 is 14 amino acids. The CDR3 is CASSLTPGVGELFF. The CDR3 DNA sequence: TGTGCCAGCAGCTTAACCCCGGGAGTCGGGGAGCTGTTTTTT. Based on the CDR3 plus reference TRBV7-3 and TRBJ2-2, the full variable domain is GAGVSQTPSNKVTEKGKYVELRCDPISGHTALYWYRQSLGQGPEFLIYFQGTGAADDSGLPNDRFFAVRPEGSVSTLKIQRTERGDSAVYLCASSLTPGVGELFFGEGSRLTVL.

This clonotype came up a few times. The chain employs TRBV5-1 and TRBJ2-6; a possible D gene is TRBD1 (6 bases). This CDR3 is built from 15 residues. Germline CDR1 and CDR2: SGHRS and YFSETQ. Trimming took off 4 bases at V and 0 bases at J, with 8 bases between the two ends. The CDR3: CASSAGDSGANVLTF. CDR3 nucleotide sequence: TGCGCCAGCAGCGCAGGGGACTCTGGGGCCAACGTCCTGACTTTC.

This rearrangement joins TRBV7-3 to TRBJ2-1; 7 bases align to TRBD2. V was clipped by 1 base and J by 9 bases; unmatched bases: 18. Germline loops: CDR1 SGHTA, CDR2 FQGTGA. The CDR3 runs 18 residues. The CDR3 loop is CASSLRGGGPAGLAEQFF. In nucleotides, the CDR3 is TGTGCCAGCAGCTTAAGGGGCGGAGGGCCAGCGGGGTTGGCTGAGCAGTTCTTC.

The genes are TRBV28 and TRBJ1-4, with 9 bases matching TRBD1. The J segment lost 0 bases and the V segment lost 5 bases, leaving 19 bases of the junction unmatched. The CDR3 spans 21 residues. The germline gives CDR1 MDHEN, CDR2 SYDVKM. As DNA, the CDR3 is TGTGCCAGCAGTCCGGGACAGGGCAAAGCCCCGCGCTTAGCAACTAATGAAAAACTGTTTTTT. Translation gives CASSPGQGKAPRLATNEKLFF.

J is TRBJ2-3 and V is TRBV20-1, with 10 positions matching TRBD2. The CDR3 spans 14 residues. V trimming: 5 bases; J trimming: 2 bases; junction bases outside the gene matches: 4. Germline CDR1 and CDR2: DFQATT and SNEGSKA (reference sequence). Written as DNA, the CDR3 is TGCAGTGCTCCGACTAGCGGGCTCACAGATACGCAGTATTTT. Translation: CSAPTSGLTDTQYF.

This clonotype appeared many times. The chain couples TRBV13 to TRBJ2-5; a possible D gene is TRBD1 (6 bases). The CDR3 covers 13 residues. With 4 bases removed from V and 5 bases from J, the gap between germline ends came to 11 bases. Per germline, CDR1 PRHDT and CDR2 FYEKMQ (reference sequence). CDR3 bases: TGTGCCAGCAGCTCCAGGGGTCGGGAGACCCAGTACTTC. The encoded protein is CASSSRGRETQYF.

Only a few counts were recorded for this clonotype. CDR3 region: CASSYGQRNTGELFF. The CDR3, as DNA: TGCGCCAGCAGCTATGGACAGCGAAACACCGGGGAGCTGTTTTTT. V and J are TRBV5-1 and TRBJ2-2, with D tentatively TRBD1 (6 bases). Germline CDR1 is SGHRS and CDR2 is YFSETQ. The germline V and J ends were trimmed by 3 bases and 2 bases, with 11 bases remaining between them. The CDR3 has 15 amino acids. Full variable domain (outside the CDR3, taken from reference TRBV5-1 and TRBJ2-2): KAGVTQTPRYLIKTRGQQVTLSCSPISGHRSVSWYQQTPGQGLQFLFEYFSETQRNKGNFPGRFSGRQFSNSRSEMNVSTLELGDSALYLCASSYGQRNTGELFFGEGSRLTVL.

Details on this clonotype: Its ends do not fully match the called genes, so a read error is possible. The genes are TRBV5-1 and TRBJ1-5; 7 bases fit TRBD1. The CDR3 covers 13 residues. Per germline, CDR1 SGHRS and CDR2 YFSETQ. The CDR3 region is CASSSQGNQPQHF. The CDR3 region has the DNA TGTGCCAGCAGCTCACAGGGGAATCAGCCCCAGCATTTT. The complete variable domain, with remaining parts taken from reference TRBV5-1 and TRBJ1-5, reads KAGVTQTPRYLIKTRGQQVTLSCSPISGHRSVSWYQQTPGQGLQFLFEYFSETQRNKGNFPGRFSGRQFSNSRSEMNVSTLELGDSALYLCASSSQGNQPQHFGDGTRLSIL.